Detailed here is one T cell receptor beta chain. CDR3 length equals 14 residues. CDR1 is SGHRS and CDR2 is YFSETQ in the germline V gene. Trimming removed 4 bases from V and 6 bases from J; junction bases left unmatched: 7. This sample is part of a study of control samples from healthy donors and cancer patients. The data were produced by immunoSEQ multiplex PCR, yet TCRdb's version contains in-frame clones alone and is incomplete. The table lists 150,000 to 200,000 clones, more than 80% of them singletons, with 1.4% in the top ten. The chain combines TRBV5-1 with TRBJ1-2, with 9 bases that match TRBD1. Sequencing was done on a sample of blood. This TCR derives from a young man in good health. CDR3 sequence reads: CASSPGTGLHGYTF. Written as DNA, the CDR3 is TGCGCCAGCAGCCCAGGGACAGGGCTCCATGGCTACACCTTC.